The 9 T cell receptor beta chains below come from one sample, sequenced in a study of blood T cell repertoires in COVID-19 (TCRdb year 2020). The library came from the immunoSEQ multiplex PCR assay. In TCRdb, the immuneACCESS table is reduced to in-frame sequences with V and J assigned. These tables do not hold every clone; where another copy was compared, an unresolved V gene accounts for under half, and the others remain unexplained. A total of over 45,000 clones appear in this sample, roughly 87% of them only once. 3.5% to 4% of the sample is in the top ten clones. Specimen: peripheral blood. All receptors come from a man aged 35 to 55 with COVID-19, enrolled during active disease.

The chain recombines TRBV15 with TRBJ1-2; TRBD1 matches at 9 bases. J lost 7 bases, V lost 0 bases, and 6 bases had no gene match. The CDR3 is 15 residues long. The V gene's germline CDR1 is LNHNV and CDR2 YYDKDF (reference sequence). The CDR3 DNA follows: TGTGCCACCAGCAGAGATCGGGGGACAGGGAGTGGCTACACCTTC. Translation gives CATSRDRGTGSGYTF.

This sequence joins TRBV11-2 and TRBJ2-7, with 7 bases fitting TRBD1. Germline V gene data show CDR1 as SGHAT and CDR2 as FQNNGV. The CDR3 has 15 amino acids. J gave up 2 bases and V 7 bases, and 11 bases lay outside the gene matches. In DNA, the CDR3 is TGTGCCAGCACCGTTTACAGGGGCTCCACCTACGAGCAGTACTTC. Amino acids: CASTVYRGSTYEQYF.

The chain uses TRBV29-1 and TRBJ1-1; tentatively, D is TRBD1 (5 bases). Trimming removed 6 bases at V and 1 base at J, with 15 bases between. This CDR3 is built from 14 residues. CDR1 is SQVTM and CDR2 is ANQGSEA in the germline V gene. In DNA, the CDR3 is TGCAGCGTCTCACCAACCCAGGGGAACACTGAAGCTTTCTTT. Its translation: CSVSPTQGNTEAFF.

V gene TRBV28 combines with J gene TRBJ2-1, with 8 bases fitting TRBD2. J lost 6 bases, V lost 4 bases, and 11 bases had no gene match. The CDR3 runs 16 residues. Germline assignment: CDR1 MDHEN and CDR2 SYDVKM. CDR3 DNA: TGTGCCAGCAGTTCGACGGAGCGGGGGACCCTCAATGAGCAGTTCTTC. It codes for CASSSTERGTLNEQFF.

The chain is built from TRBV7-9 and TRBJ2-1; 8 bases fit TRBD1. CDR1 is SEHNR and CDR2 is FQNEAQ in the germline V gene (reference sequence). Germline trimming cut 10 bases from V and 0 bases from J; bases unmatched to any gene: 11. This CDR3 is built from 16 residues. The DNA of the CDR3 is TGTGCCACCGAGAGACAGGGGTCGAGCTCCTACAATGAGCAGTTCTTC. It specifies CATERQGSSSYNEQFF.

The rearrangement uses TRBV29-1 and TRBJ1-1; D unclear. CDR3 length: 13 residues. Trimming stripped 6 bases from V and 2 bases from J, with 13 bases between. Per germline, CDR1 SQVTM and CDR2 ANQGSEA. DNA for the CDR3: TGCAGCGTCCCGGGGAGTAGTAACACTGAAGCTTTCTTT. This codes for CSVPGSSNTEAFF.

The chain combines TRBV5-1 with TRBJ2-7, with TRBD1 identical over 9 bases. The CDR3 covers 17 residues. The V gene end was trimmed by 4 bases and the J gene end by 2 bases; junction bases not matched to a gene: 13. The germline gives CDR1 SGHRS, CDR2 YFSETQ. Here the CDR3 reads CASSPGQGGGPPYEQYF. The CDR3 DNA follows: TGCGCCAGCAGCCCGGGACAGGGAGGGGGTCCCCCCTACGAGCAGTACTTC.

This clone was counted a few times. This chain uses TRBV7-8 with TRBJ1-3, with 8 bases matching TRBD1. In germline, CDR1 is SGHVS, CDR2 FQNEAQ. Trimming removed 8 bases from V and 2 bases from J; junction bases left unmatched: 17. This CDR3 region has 18 residues. The DNA for the CDR3 is TGTGCCAGCCGCCCGGGGAACAGGGGGTTAGCCACTGGAAACACCATATATTTT. Translation gives CASRPGNRGLATGNTIYF.

V usage is TRBV15 and J usage is TRBJ2-7, with 11 nucleotides matching TRBD1. CDR3 length: 17 residues. The ends lost 0 bases at V and 3 bases at J; junction bases unmatched: 7. The germline V gene encodes CDR1 LNHNV and CDR2 YYDKDF (reference sequence). DNA for the CDR3: TGTGCCACCAGCAGAGATTCATTGGGACAGGGGGACTACGAGCAGTACTTC. As protein: CATSRDSLGQGDYEQYF.